Below are 10 T cell receptor beta chains sequenced from a single sample in a study of B cell selection in AIRE deficiency. CD4+CD127+ cells were sorted as the conventional CD4 T cells. The method was immunoSEQ multiplex PCR; TCRdb's version includes in-frame clones alone and lacks a portion of them. Of roughly 25,000 clones listed, roughly 95% were seen once; the top ten hold 0.2% to 0.25%. Specimen: CD4+CD127+ conventional T cells sorted from PBMCs. All receptors come from a human donor in good health.

The chain joins TRBV27 to TRBJ2-2, with 7 nucleotides matching TRBD1. CDR3 length: 15 residues. V gave up 4 bases and J gave up 6 bases; unmatched junction bases: 8. The germline V gene has CDR1 MNHEY and CDR2 SMNVEV (reference sequence). For the CDR3, the DNA is TGTGCCAGCAGTTCCGGGACAGTGGGCGCCGGGGAGCTGTTTTTT. Translated: CASSSGTVGAGELFF.

V is TRBV5-1 and J is TRBJ1-1; no reliable D call. The CDR3 has 17 amino acids. V shed 2 bases and J shed 2 bases, with 19 bases lying between them. The V gene's germline CDR1 is SGHRS and CDR2 YFSETQ. CDR3 DNA sequence: TGCGCCAGCAGCTTTTTTAGCTCCGGCGGGCCTAACACTGAAGCTTTCTTT. This encodes CASSFFSSGGPNTEAFF.

The chain links TRBV11-2 to TRBJ1-2; TRBD1 matches 7 bases. Looked up from germline, CDR1 is SGHAT and CDR2 is FQNNGV. CDR3 length: 15 residues. The junction had 7 bases not matched to a gene; V was cut back by 2 bases and J by 4 bases. CDR3 residues: CASSLRRGGLYGYTF. Here the CDR3 DNA reads TGTGCCAGCAGCTTACGGAGAGGGGGCCTCTATGGCTACACCTTC.

V and J are TRBV5-6 and TRBJ2-7; D is possibly TRBD2 (5 bases). CDR1 and CDR2 (germline): SGHDT, YYEEEE. The CDR3 contains 15 residues. V was cut by 1 base and J by 0 bases, with 11 bases left in between. As DNA, the CDR3 is TGTGCCAGCAGCTTGTGGGAGACCTACTCCTACGAGCAGTACTTC. Its translation: CASSLWETYSYEQYF.

The V call is TRBV11-2, the J call TRBJ1-3; D is unresolved. CDR3 size: 14 residues. Looked up from germline, CDR1 is SGHAT and CDR2 is FQNNGV. Trimming removed 2 bases from V and 0 bases from J, with 5 bases in between. The CDR3 bases are TGTGCCAGCAGCTTATACAGCTCTGGAAACACCATATATTTT. Translation: CASSLYSSGNTIYF.

J is TRBJ1-5 and V is TRBV2, with TRBD1 as a possible D gene (5 bases). CDR1 and CDR2 from the germline V gene are SNHLY and FYNNEI. This CDR3 has 14 residues. With 9 bases removed from V and 6 bases from J, the gap between germline ends came to 18 bases. CDR3 sequence reads: CASSRQMGTQPQHF. The CDR3 nucleotides read TGTGCCAGTAGCCGACAGATGGGGACTCAGCCCCAGCATTTT.

The V gene is TRBV14, the J gene TRBJ1-1; 7 bases map to TRBD1. Germline CDR1 and CDR2: SGHDN and FVKESK. Unmatched junction bases numbered 6, after V lost 0 bases and J lost 2 bases. CDR3 length equals 16 residues. Written as DNA, the CDR3 is TGTGCCAGCAGCCAAGATTTCAGACAGGGCAACACTGAAGCTTTCTTT. This gives the protein CASSQDFRQGNTEAFF.

The rearrangement links TRBV9 to TRBJ2-2; D may correspond to TRBD1 or TRBD2 (5 bases each). Germline CDR1 and CDR2: SGDLS and YYNGEE. V lost 0 bases, J lost 2 bases, and 23 bases lay in between. The CDR3 has 20 amino acids. The CDR3: CASSVDGKRGTSRNTGELFF. Here the CDR3 DNA reads TGTGCCAGCAGCGTAGATGGGAAGCGAGGGACCAGCCGAAACACCGGGGAGCTGTTTTTT.

The sample holds one count of this clone. The chain employs TRBV5-1 and TRBJ2-5; D is possibly TRBD1 (6 bases). The DNA end is more similar to TRBJ2-7, so the J call may be wrong. From germline, CDR1 is SGHRS and CDR2 YFSETQ. The CDR3 spans 15 residues. CDR3 sequence reads: CASSLAGAGTYEQYF. The CDR3 DNA is TGCGCCAGCAGCTTGGCAGGGGCAGGAACCTACGAGCAGTACTTC.

This rearrangement joins TRBV9 to TRBJ2-2; TRBD2 aligns across 9 bases. Germline loops: CDR1 SGDLS, CDR2 YYNGEE. This CDR3 contains 16 residues. Trimming took 0 bases from V and 5 from J; bases not matched to a gene: 5. Written as DNA, the CDR3 is TGTGCCAGCAGCGTAGGTAGCGGGAGAGATACCGGGGAGCTGTTTTTT. Its translation is CASSVGSGRDTGELFF.